Listed below are T cell receptor beta chains from one sample, sequenced in a study of T cells in Graves' hyperthyroidism and ophthalmopathy. MiXCR, applied by TCRdb to the multiplex PCR reads, yields one record per CDR3 protein. This sample has over 500,000 distinct CDR3 sequences, with approximately 15% found just once. Sequenced: blood. The source is a middle-aged woman with Graves' hyperthyroidism. Each CDR3 is given with its conserved first and last residue. The order of the fields is J gene, V gene, CDR3 protein.

TRBJ1-5 TRBV12-3/TRBV12-4 CASSFGGDGNQPQHF
TRBJ2-3 TRBV29-1 CSVARDKNTDTQYF
TRBJ2-7 TRBV4-1 CASSQGDRDEQYF
TRBJ2-3 TRBV5-1 CASTRGRQGFTDTQYF
TRBJ1-5 TRBV28 CASTLMGIGSNQPQHF
TRBJ2-7 TRBV2 CASSEAAYEQYF
TRBJ2-5 TRBV20-1 CSARGTLQETQYF
TRBJ2-2 TRBV25-1 CASSPAGDTGELFF
TRBJ1-5 TRBV2 CASSREAGGNQPQHF
TRBJ2-3 TRBV10-1 CASSESRLAGGKDMDTQYF
TRBJ1-2 TRBV10-3 CAISGLTKNYGHTF
TRBJ2-3 TRBV6-5 CASSVLGKGTQYF
TRBJ1-2 TRBV20-1 CSATGGVVANYGYTF
TRBJ1-1 TRBV29-1 CSVGQSMTEAFF
TRBJ2-7 TRBV7-2 CASSELAAYEQYF
TRBJ2-2 TRBV6-5 CASSYGDTGELFF
TRBJ2-7 TRBV4-1 CASSQDSGSSYEQYF
TRBJ1-2 TRBV30 CAWNRLTGHLLNYGYTF
TRBJ1-4 TRBV28 CASRPGWVDEKLFF
TRBJ1-3 TRBV6-5 CASSYGTFSGNTIYF
TRBJ1-4 TRBV27 CASSSGTRRNEKLFF
TRBJ1-3 TRBV25-1 CASTSGQISGNTIYF
TRBJ2-7 TRBV7-8 CASSLDLSGPEQYF
TRBJ1-1 TRBV30 CAWSLGQFNTEAFF
TRBJ2-5 TRBV28 CASSGRLAGGGETQYF
TRBJ1-1 TRBV28 CASSLSDREAFF
TRBJ2-3 TRBV29-1 CSVGVASASTDTQYF
TRBJ2-2 TRBV13 CASSLGDRGVGELFF
TRBJ2-7 TRBV30 CAWSVYGPTPYEQYF
TRBJ1-5 TRBV5-1 CASSPTGDDSNQPQHF
TRBJ2-4 TRBV20-1 CSAWRPAGTSGKNIQYF
TRBJ1-5 TRBV2 CASSVDRGLNQPQHF
TRBJ1-2 TRBV6-1 CASSWTGRDGYTF
TRBJ2-5 TRBV28 CASSSPGASGSRQETQYF
TRBJ2-5 TRBV30 CAWSDSGRIGETQYF
TRBJ2-7 TRBV5-1 CASSWGTRGFKQYF
TRBJ1-4 TRBV7-9 CASSLVVQGTSTNEKLFF
TRBJ2-3 TRBV7-8 CASSPELAGYGTDTQYF
TRBJ1-6 TRBV12-3/TRBV12-4 CASRHDGQPVGPSPLHF
TRBJ1-2 TRBV3-1 CASSLGRGGYTF
TRBJ2-3 TRBV18 CASSPRDITDTQYF
TRBJ2-7 TRBV7-9 CASSLVSSEQYF
TRBJ1-2 TRBV7-8 CASSLVEGGAWDGYTF
TRBJ1-1 TRBV20-1 CSARDKGRWDTEAFF
TRBJ2-7 TRBV28 CASNQADTYEQYF
TRBJ1-6 TRBV20-1 CSARGGTGNASPLHF
TRBJ2-5 TRBV10-3 CAISENREETQYF
TRBJ2-5 TRBV28 CASSASLRETQYF
TRBJ2-2 TRBV28 CASSLRAGQGPTGELFF